The rows below give T cell receptor beta chains drawn from one sample of a study of blood T cells in healthy people across ages. From the 5' RACE reads, TCRdb called clonotypes with MiXCR, one entry per CDR3 protein. The sample lists about 1.5 million distinct CDR3 sequences, roughly 45% occurring once. The source material was blood. These receptors were obtained from a woman aged 18-30 years in good health. Each CDR3 is given with its conserved first and last residue. A D gene is named only where the DNA matches it firmly.

NA	TRBV2	TRBJ2-5	CASSEAGGLAYQETQYF
NA	TRBV5-5	TRBJ2-1	CASSLASVTYNGQFF
TRBD1	TRBV7-8	TRBJ2-1	CASSDPDRQNYNEQFF
NA	TRBV20-1	TRBJ2-1	CSAPDSFPGEQFF
NA	TRBV6-5	TRBJ2-1	CASSYDWLPYNEQFF
NA	TRBV19	TRBJ1-1	CASSNRVGGTEAFF
NA	TRBV5-1	TRBJ2-7	CASSLALGAADYEQYF
NA	TRBV20-1	TRBJ2-1	CSARDRVAYNEQFF
TRBD2	TRBV5-1	TRBJ2-1	CASSLMTSGGNEQFF
NA	TRBV29-1	TRBJ1-2	CSVEPPLREGYTF
NA	TRBV10-3	NA	CAISEMGDHEQYF
TRBD2	TRBV10-2	TRBJ2-3	CASSGGLAGVYDTQYF
NA	TRBV6-1	TRBJ2-3	CASSEYAGTQYF
NA	TRBV6-5	TRBJ2-3	CAAQGPGTDTQYF
NA	TRBV20-1	TRBJ2-1	CSASVRGANYNEQFF
TRBD1	TRBV6-2/TRBV6-3	TRBJ2-7	CASLGTAKTHGIQQYF
NA	TRBV30	TRBJ2-7	CAWSVSLSYEQYF
TRBD2	TRBV11-2	TRBJ2-1	CASSPNLREGQFF
NA	TRBV16	TRBJ1-1	CASSLEWATEAFF
TRBD1	TRBV4-1	TRBJ1-2	CASSEAGTGGLGGYTF
TRBD2	TRBV25-1	TRBJ2-3	CASSEYPLAGTDTQYF
NA	TRBV5-1	TRBJ2-3	CASSFGPGRQPTGDTQYF
TRBD2	TRBV7-3	TRBJ2-3	CASSSKVPGGGAQYF
NA	TRBV11-2	TRBJ2-3	CASSVDREDTQYF
TRBD1	TRBV29-1	TRBJ1-5	CSVGGTGIDQPQHF
NA	TRBV14	TRBJ2-3	CASSLGGRRADTQYF
TRBD1	TRBV24-1	TRBJ1-2	CTTSTTTGVGGYTF
TRBD2	TRBV20-1	TRBJ2-7	CSARDRLAGQSYEQYF
TRBD2	TRBV20-1	TRBJ2-3	CSALLAGGPWTQYF
TRBD2	TRBV29-1	TRBJ2-7	CSAWTSGSYEQYF
NA	TRBV7-2	TRBJ2-3	CASRPQSDTQYF
NA	TRBV7-9	TRBJ2-7	CASSSPAAYEQYF
TRBD1	TRBV6-5	TRBJ1-1	CASRAWDRDTEAFF
NA	TRBV11-2	TRBJ2-7	CASSLVGGISSYEQYF
NA	TRBV25-1	TRBJ2-1	CASSGYMDSEQFF
TRBD2	TRBV7-2	TRBJ2-4	CASSFGGRTSGVAKNIQYF
NA	TRBV30	TRBJ1-1	CAWRRREEAFF
TRBD2	TRBV3-1	TRBJ2-7	CASSRSGGLEQYF
NA	TRBV5-5	TRBJ2-6	CASSLASGASGANVLTF
NA	TRBV21-1	TRBJ1-6	CASSRELRSLHF
TRBD1	TRBV20-1	TRBJ1-1	CSASGETGWDTEAFF
NA	TRBV9	TRBJ2-3	CASSPGGDQDTQYF
NA	TRBV6-1	TRBJ2-5	CASSGEVGETQYF
NA	TRBV7-9	TRBJ1-2	CASSLGDGGHGYTF
NA	TRBV5-1	TRBJ2-1	CASSVTGTLGANEQFF
NA	TRBV5-4	TRBJ1-2	CASSLEGQIGGYTF
NA	TRBV12-3/TRBV12-4	TRBJ1-2	CASSFNGLDGYTF
NA	TRBV12-3/TRBV12-4	TRBJ2-5	CASSLAWERENDQETQYF
NA	TRBV10-2	TRBJ1-6	CASSPGTLNSPLHF
TRBD2	TRBV5-1	TRBJ2-3	CASSGRLAGHRPDTQYF
TRBD1	TRBV5-1	TRBJ2-7	CASSQDLGTGLSYEQYF